Listed below are T cell receptor beta chains from one sample, sequenced in a study of CD8+ T cells in alopecia areata. Profiled with immunoSEQ multiplex PCR; TCRdb holds only in-frame clones, not every one. Among roughly 200,000 clones listed, 63% were seen once. The sequenced sample was CD4+ T cells sorted from blood, obtained at week 0. These TCRs come from a human donor with alopecia areata. The CDR3 runs from the conserved cysteine through the conserved F or W. The order of the fields is D gene, clone size, V gene, J gene, CDR3 DNA, CDR3 protein. A D gene is named only where the DNA matches it firmly. Where a row states a size, it is once, few, many or the class of an expanded clone; other rows omit it.

D: TRBD2
size: NA
V: TRBV28
J: TRBJ2-3
DNA: TGTGCCAGTTTAGCGGGGCTCTCAGCGGATACGCAGTATTTT
CDR3: CASLAGLSADTQYF

D: NA
size: NA
V: TRBV18
J: TRBJ1-1
DNA: TGTGCCAGCCTTTTACAGCAGAACACTGAAGCTTTCTTT
CDR3: CASLLQQNTEAFF

D: NA
size: NA
V: TRBV18
J: TRBJ1-1
DNA: TGTGCCAGCTCACCACCGAGGGGTAGGACTGAAGCTTTCTTT
CDR3: CASSPPRGRTEAFF

D: NA
size: NA
V: TRBV28
J: TRBJ2-5
DNA: TGTGCCAGCAGTGAGACCCGCCAAGAGACCCAGTACTTC
CDR3: CASSETRQETQYF

D: TRBD1
size: once
V: TRBV19
J: TRBJ1-6
DNA: TGTGCCAGTAGTATACAGGGGGCCGATTCACCCCTCCACTTT
CDR3: CASSIQGADSPLHF

D: NA
size: NA
V: TRBV4-1
J: TRBJ2-4
DNA: TGCGCCAGCAGCCAACCACGGGACAATTTAGCCAAAAACATTCAGTACTTC
CDR3: CASSQPRDNLAKNIQYF

D: NA
size: few
V: TRBV27
J: TRBJ2-3
DNA: TGTGCCAGCAGTTTATCGAAGGGGGTCAGCGCAGATACGCAGTATTTT
CDR3: CASSLSKGVSADTQYF

D: NA
size: NA
V: TRBV4-3
J: TRBJ1-5
DNA: TGCGCCAGCAGCCAAGATCTGGATAGCAATCAGCCCCAGCATTTT
CDR3: CASSQDLDSNQPQHF

D: NA
size: NA
V: TRBV30
J: TRBJ2-7
DNA: TGTGCCTGGGGGGGCTTGAGCTACGAGCAGTACTTC
CDR3: CAWGGLSYEQYF

D: NA
size: NA
V: TRBV4-3
J: TRBJ1-6
DNA: TGCGCCAGCAGCCAAGCCATGCGGATTTCACCCCTCCACTTT
CDR3: CASSQAMRISPLHF

D: NA
size: NA
V: TRBV30
J: TRBJ1-1
DNA: TGTGCCTGGAGTGTGGGGCCGATCAGCGGGGCGCCCAAAGCTTTCTTT
CDR3: CAWSVGPISGAPKAFF

D: TRBD2
size: NA
V: TRBV29-1
J: TRBJ2-1
DNA: TGCAGCGTTTCTCCACGACTAGCGGCTTACAATGAGCAGTTCTTC
CDR3: CSVSPRLAAYNEQFF

D: NA
size: NA
V: TRBV6-5
J: TRBJ1-2
DNA: TGTGCCAGCGCCTCCCGGACCTACCTCTATGGCTACACCTTC
CDR3: CASASRTYLYGYTF

D: NA
size: NA
V: TRBV10-3
J: TRBJ1-5
DNA: TGTGCCATCAGTGAGGGGGATCAGCCCCAGCATTTT
CDR3: CAISEGDQPQHF

D: NA
size: NA
V: TRBV9
J: TRBJ2-7
DNA: TGTGCCAGCAGCGCGAGTGGACGGAGCTACGAGCAGTACTTC
CDR3: CASSASGRSYEQYF

D: NA
size: NA
V: TRBV30
J: TRBJ1-5
DNA: TGTGCCTGGAGTGGGACTGGAAATCAGCCCCAGCATTTT
CDR3: CAWSGTGNQPQHF

D: NA
size: NA
V: TRBV29-1
J: TRBJ2-6
DNA: TGCAGCGTCAGCAGTGGCTCTGGGGCCAACGTCCTGACTTTC
CDR3: CSVSSGSGANVLTF

D: NA
size: NA
V: TRBV28
J: TRBJ2-5
DNA: TGTGCCAGCAGTAGCGGGCTCTTGGTGACCCAGTACTTC
CDR3: CASSSGLLVTQYF

D: NA
size: NA
V: TRBV7-2
J: TRBJ2-7
DNA: TGTGCCAGCAGCTTGGCGTCCAGGCTGATAAACGAGCAGTACTTC
CDR3: CASSLASRLINEQYF